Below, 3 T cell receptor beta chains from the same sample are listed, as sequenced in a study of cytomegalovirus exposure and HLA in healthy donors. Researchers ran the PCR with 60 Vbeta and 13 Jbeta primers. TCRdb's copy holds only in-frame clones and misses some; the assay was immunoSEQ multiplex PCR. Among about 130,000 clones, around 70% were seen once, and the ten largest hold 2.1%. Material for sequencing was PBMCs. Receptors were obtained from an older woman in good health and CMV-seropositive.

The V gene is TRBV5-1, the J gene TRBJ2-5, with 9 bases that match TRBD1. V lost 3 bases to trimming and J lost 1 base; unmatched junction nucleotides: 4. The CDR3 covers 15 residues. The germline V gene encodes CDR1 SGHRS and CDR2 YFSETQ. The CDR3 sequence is CASSSQGALQETQYF. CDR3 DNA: TGCGCCAGCAGCTCACAGGGGGCTCTCCAAGAGACCCAGTACTTC. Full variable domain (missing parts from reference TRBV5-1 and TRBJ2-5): KAGVTQTPRYLIKTRGQQVTLSCSPISGHRSVSWYQQTPGQGLQFLFEYFSETQRNKGNFPGRFSGRQFSNSRSEMNVSTLELGDSALYLCASSSQGALQETQYFGPGTRLLVL.

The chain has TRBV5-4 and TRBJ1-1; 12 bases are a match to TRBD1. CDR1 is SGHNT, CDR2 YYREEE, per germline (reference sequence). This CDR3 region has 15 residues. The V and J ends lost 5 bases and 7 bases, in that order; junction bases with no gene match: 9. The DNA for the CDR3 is TGTGCCAGCAGGGTGGGACAGGGGGCCGTTGGTGAAGCTTTCTTT. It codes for CASRVGQGAVGEAFF.

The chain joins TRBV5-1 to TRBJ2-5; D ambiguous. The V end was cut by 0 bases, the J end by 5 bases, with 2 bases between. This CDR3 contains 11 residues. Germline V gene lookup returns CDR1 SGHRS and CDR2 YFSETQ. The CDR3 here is CASSLAETQYF. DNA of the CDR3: TGCGCCAGCAGCTTGGCGGAGACCCAGTACTTC.